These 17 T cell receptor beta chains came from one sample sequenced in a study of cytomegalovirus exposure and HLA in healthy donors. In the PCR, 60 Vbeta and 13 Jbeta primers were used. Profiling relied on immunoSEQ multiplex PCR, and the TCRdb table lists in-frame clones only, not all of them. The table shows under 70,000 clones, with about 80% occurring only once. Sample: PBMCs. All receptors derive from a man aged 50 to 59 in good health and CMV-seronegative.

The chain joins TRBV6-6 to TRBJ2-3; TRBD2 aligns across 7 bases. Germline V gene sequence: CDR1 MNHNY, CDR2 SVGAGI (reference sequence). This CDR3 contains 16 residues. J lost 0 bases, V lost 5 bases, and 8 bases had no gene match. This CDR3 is CASSPGGSVSTDTQYF. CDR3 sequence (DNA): TGTGCCAGCAGTCCCGGGGGGTCCGTTAGCACAGATACGCAGTATTTT.

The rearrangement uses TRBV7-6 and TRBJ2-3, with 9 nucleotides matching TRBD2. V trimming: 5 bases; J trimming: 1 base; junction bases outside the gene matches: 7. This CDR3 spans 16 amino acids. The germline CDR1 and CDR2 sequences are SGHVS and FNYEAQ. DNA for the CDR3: TGTGCCAGCAGCCCATCCTCTAGCGGGGGCACAGATACGCAGTATTTT. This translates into CASSPSSSGGTDTQYF.

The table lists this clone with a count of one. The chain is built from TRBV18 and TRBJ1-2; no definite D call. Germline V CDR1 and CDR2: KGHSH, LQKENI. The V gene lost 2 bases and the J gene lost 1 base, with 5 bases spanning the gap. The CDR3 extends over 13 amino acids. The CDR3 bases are TGTGCCAGCTCACCAGACTATAACTATGGCTACACCTTC. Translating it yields CASSPDYNYGYTF. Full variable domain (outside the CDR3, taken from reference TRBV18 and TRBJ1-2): NAGVMQNPRHLVRRRGQEARLRCSPMKGHSHVYWYRQLPEEGLKFMVYLQKENIIDESGMPKERFSAEFPKEGPSILRIQQVVRGDSAAYFCASSPDYNYGYTFGSGTRLTVV.

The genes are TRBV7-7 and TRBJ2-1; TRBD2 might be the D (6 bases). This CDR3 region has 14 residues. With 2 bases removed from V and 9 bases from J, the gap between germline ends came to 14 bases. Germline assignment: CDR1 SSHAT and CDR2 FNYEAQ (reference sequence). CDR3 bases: TGTGCCAGCAGCTTAACCGCTTCGGAGGGTGAGCAGTTCTTC. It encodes CASSLTASEGEQFF.

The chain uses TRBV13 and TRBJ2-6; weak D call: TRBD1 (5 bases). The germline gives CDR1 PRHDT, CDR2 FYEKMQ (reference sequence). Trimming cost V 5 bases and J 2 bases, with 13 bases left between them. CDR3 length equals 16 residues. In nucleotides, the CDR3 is TGTGCCAGCAGCCCGTTGGGGCTTGCTGGGGCCAACGTCCTGACTTTC. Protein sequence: CASSPLGLAGANVLTF.

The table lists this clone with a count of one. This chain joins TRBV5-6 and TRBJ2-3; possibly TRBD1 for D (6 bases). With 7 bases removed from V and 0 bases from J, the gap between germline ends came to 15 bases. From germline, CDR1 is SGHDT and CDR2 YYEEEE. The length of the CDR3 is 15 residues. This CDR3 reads CASRDRFSSTDTQYF. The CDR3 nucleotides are TGTGCCAGCCGCGACAGGTTCTCTAGCACAGATACGCAGTATTTT.

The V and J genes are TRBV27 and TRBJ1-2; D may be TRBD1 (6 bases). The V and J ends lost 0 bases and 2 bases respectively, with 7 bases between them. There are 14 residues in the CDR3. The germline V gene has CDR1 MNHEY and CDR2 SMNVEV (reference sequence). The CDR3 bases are TGTGCCAGCAGTTTATCTACAGGGAACTATGGCTACACCTTC. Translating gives CASSLSTGNYGYTF.

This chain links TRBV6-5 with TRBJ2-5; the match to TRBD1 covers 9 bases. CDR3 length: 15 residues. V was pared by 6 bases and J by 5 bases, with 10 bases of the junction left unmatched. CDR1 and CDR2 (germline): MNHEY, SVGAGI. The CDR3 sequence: CASSLGTGLLETQYF. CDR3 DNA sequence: TGTGCCAGCAGCCTCGGGACAGGGCTGTTGGAGACCCAGTACTTC.

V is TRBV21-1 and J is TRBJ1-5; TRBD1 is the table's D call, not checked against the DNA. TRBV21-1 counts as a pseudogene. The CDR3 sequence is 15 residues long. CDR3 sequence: CASSKSAGGRQPQHF. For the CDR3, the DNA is TGTGCCAGCAGCAAAAGTGCAGGGGGCAGACAGCCCCAGCATTTT.

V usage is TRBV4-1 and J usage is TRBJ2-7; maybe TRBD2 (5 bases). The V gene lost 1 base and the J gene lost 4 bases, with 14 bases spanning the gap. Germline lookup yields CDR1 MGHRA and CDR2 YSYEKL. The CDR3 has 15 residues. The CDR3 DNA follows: TGCGCCAGCAGCCAAGGAGCCGGGATAACATACGAGCAGTACTTC. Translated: CASSQGAGITYEQYF.

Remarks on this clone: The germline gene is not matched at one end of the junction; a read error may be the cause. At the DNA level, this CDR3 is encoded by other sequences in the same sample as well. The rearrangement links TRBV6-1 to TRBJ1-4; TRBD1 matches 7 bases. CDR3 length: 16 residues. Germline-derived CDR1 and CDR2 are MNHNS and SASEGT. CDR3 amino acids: CASSATGIGFFEKLFF. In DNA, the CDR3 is TGCGCCAGCAGTGCGACAGGGATTGGGTTCTTTGAAAAACTGTTTTTT.

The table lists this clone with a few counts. In DNA, the CDR3 is TGTGCCAGCAGCTTAGACGGGGGGGCCGCAGATACGCAGTATTTT. It translates to CASSLDGGAADTQYF. The chain joins TRBV7-2 to TRBJ2-3; 8 bases agree with TRBD2. The CDR3 extends over 15 amino acids. Germline lookup yields CDR1 SGHTA and CDR2 FQGNSA. The trim removed 1 base at V and 4 bases at J, leaving 4 bases unmatched.

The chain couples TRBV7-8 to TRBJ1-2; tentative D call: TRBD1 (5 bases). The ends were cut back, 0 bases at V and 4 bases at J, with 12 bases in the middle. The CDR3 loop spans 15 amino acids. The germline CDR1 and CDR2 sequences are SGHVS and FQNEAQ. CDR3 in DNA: TGTGCCAGCAGCTTAGCGGGGGGAGGCAGCTATGGCTACACCTTC. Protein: CASSLAGGGSYGYTF.

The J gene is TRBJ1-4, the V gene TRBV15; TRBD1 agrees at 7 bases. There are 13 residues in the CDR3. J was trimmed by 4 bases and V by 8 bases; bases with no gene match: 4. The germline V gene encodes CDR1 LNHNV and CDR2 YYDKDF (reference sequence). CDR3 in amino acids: CATLQGNNEKLFF. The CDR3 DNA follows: TGTGCCACCTTACAGGGGAATAATGAAAAACTGTTTTTT.

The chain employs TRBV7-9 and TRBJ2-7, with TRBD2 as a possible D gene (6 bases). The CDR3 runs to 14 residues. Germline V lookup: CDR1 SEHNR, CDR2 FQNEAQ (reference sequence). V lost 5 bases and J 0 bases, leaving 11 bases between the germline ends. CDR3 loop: CASSRRGNSYEQYF. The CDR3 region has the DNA TGTGCCAGCAGCCGCCGGGGGAACTCCTACGAGCAGTACTTC. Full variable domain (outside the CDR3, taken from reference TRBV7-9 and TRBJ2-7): DTGVSQNPRHKITKRGQNVTFRCDPISEHNRLYWYRQTLGQGPEFLTYFQNEAQLEKSRLLSDRFSAERPKGSFSTLEIQRTEQGDSAMYLCASSRRGNSYEQYFGPGTRLTVT.

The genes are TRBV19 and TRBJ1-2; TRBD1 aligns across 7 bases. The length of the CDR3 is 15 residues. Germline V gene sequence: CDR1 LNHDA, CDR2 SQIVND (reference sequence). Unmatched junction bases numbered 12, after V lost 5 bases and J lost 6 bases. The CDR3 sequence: CASSLRGRFPNGYTF. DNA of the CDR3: TGTGCCAGTAGTCTAAGGGGGCGATTCCCCAATGGCTACACCTTC.

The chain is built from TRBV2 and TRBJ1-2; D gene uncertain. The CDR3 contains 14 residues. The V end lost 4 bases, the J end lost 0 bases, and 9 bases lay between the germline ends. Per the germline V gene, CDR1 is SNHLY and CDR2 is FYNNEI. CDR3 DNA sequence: TGTGCCAGCAGTGTGCCTTCAGCTAACTATGGCTACACCTTC. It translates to CASSVPSANYGYTF.